This T cell receptor beta chain was sequenced for a study of control samples from healthy donors and cancer patients. CDR1 is SGHAT, CDR2 FQNNGV, per germline. The CDR3 is made up of 17 amino acids. With 2 bases removed from V and 11 bases from J, the gap between germline ends came to 25 bases. Assay used: immunoSEQ multiplex PCR; TCRdb lists only in-frame clones, some missing. Here the sample spans 120,000 or so clones, 90% being singletons. The sample comprised blood. The V call is TRBV11-2, the J call TRBJ1-5; a possible D gene is TRBD1 (6 bases). The source of this sequence is a man aged 18 to 29 in good health. Written as DNA, the CDR3 is TGTGCCAGCAGCTTAAACGGCGGACAGCCACGGTTCCAGTCCCAGCATTTT. It specifies CASSLNGGQPRFQSQHF.